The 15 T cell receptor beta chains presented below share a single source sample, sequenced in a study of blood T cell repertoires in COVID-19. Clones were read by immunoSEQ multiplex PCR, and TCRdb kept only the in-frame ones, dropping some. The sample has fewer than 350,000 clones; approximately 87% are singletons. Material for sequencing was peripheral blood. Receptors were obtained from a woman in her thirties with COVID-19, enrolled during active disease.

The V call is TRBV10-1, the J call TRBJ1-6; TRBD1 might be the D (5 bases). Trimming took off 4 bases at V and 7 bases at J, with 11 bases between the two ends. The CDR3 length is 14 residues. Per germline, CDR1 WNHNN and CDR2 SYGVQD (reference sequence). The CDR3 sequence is CASSADRANSPLHF. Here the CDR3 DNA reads TGCGCCAGCAGTGCTGACAGAGCCAATTCACCCCTCCACTTT.

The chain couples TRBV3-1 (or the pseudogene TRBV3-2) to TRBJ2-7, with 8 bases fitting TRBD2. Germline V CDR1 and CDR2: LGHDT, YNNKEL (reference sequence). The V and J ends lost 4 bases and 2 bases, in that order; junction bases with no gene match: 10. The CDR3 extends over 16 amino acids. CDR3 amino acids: CASSRPGTSLAYEQYF. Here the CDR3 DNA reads TGTGCCAGCAGCCGTCCCGGGACTAGTCTAGCCTACGAGCAGTACTTC.

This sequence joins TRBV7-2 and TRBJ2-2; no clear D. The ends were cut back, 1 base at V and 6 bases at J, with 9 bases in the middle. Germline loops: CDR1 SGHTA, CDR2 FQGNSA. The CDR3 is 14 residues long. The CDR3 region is CASSLELLPGELFF. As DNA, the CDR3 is TGTGCCAGCAGCTTAGAGCTACTACCCGGGGAGCTGTTTTTT.

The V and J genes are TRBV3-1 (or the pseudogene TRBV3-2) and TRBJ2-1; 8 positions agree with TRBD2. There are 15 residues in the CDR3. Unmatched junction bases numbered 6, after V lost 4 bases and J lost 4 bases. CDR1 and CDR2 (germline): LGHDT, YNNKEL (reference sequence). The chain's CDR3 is CASSPGTRGYNEQFF. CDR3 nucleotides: TGTGCCAGCAGCCCCGGGACTAGGGGATACAATGAGCAGTTCTTC.

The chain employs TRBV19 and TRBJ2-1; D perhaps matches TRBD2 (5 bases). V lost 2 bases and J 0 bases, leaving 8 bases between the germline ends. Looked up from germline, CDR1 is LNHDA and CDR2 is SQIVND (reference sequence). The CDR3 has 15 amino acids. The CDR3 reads CASSITRVSYNEQFF. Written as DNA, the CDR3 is TGTGCCAGTAGTATAACGAGGGTCTCCTACAATGAGCAGTTCTTC.

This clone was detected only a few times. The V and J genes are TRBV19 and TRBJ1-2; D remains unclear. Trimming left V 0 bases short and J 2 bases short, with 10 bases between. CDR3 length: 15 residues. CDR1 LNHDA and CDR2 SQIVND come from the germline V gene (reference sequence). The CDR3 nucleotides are TGTGCCAGTAGTATAGATTGGGGAGGGAACTATGGCTACACCTTC. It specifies CASSIDWGGNYGYTF.

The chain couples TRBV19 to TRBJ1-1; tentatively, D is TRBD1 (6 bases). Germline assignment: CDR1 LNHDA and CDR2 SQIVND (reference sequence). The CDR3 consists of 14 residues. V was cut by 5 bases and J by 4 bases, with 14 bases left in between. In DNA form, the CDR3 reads TGTGCCAGTAGTTACGCAGGGGCTAGCACTGAAGCTTTCTTT. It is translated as CASSYAGASTEAFF.

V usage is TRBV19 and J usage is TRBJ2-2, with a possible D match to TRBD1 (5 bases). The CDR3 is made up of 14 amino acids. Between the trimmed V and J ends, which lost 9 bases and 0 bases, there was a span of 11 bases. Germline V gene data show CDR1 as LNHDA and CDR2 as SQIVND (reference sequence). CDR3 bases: TGTGCCAGCCTGGACACCCCGAACACCGGGGAGCTGTTTTTT. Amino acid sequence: CASLDTPNTGELFF.

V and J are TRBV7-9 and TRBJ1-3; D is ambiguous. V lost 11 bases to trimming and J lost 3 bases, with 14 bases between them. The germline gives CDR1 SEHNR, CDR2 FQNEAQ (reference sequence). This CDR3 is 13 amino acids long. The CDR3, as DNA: TGTGCCTCCCTATATGGGAGTGGAAACACCATATATTTT. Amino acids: CASLYGSGNTIYF.

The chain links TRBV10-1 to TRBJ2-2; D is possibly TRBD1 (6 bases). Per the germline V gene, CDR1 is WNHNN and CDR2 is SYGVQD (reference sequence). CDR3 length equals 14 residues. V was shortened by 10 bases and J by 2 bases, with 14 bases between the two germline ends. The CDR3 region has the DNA TGCGCCACCAGAGGACAGCCAAACACCGGGGAGCTGTTTTTT. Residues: CATRGQPNTGELFF.

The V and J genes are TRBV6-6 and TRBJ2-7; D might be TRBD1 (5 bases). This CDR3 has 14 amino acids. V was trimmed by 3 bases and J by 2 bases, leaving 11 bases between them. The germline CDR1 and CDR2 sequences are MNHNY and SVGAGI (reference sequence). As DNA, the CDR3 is TGTGCCAGCAGTTATCAGGGTCTCACCTACGAGCAGTACTTC. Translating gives CASSYQGLTYEQYF.

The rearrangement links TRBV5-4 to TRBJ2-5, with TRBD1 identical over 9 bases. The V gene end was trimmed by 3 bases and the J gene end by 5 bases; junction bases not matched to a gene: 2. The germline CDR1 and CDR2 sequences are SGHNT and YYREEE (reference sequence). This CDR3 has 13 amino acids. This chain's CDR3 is CASSYRGRETQYF. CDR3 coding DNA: TGTGCCAGCAGCTACAGGGGGCGGGAGACCCAGTACTTC.

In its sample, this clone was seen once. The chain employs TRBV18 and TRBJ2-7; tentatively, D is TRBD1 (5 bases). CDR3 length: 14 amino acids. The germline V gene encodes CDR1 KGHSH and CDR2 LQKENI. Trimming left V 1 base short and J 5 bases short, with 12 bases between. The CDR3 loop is CASSPQNQGNEQYF. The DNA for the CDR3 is TGTGCCAGCTCACCACAAAACCAGGGCAACGAGCAGTACTTC.

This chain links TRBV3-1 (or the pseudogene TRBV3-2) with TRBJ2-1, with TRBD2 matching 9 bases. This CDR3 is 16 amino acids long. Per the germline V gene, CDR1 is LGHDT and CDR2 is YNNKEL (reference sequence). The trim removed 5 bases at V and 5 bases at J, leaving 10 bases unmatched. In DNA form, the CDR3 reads TGTGCCAGCAGCTCTCCGGGACTAGCAGCTGACAATGAGCAGTTCTTC. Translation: CASSSPGLAADNEQFF.

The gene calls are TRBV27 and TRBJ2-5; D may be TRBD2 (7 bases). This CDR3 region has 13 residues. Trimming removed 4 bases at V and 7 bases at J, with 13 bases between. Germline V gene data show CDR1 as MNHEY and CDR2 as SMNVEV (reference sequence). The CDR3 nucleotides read TGTGCCAGCAGTTCGGGGGGCAGGGGGACCCAGTACTTC. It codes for CASSSGGRGTQYF.